The clone carrying this TCR beta chain was counted a few times. Its matching antigen is unknown. This record belongs to a study of cytomegalovirus exposure and HLA in healthy donors. This CDR3 is 13 amino acids long. The germline CDR1 and CDR2 sequences are LGHNA and YNFKEQ. V dropped 0 bases and J dropped 7 bases, with 9 bases sitting between them. Study-wide findings and caveats: Information on immune exposure was restricted to one variable (CMV serostatus). The HLA-A and HLA-B alleles of most subjects were reportedly predicted accurately from TCR beta sequences.

PCR was performed using 60 Vbeta and 13 Jbeta primers. TCRdb's table, derived via immunoSEQ multiplex PCR, lists solely in-frame clones and lacks some. The sample lists about 160,000 clones; about 65% were seen once. The sequence came from a woman in her twenties or thirties in good health and CMV-seronegative. Sequencing was done on a sample of PBMCs. The rearrangement joins TRBV4-2 to TRBJ1-2, with no clear D. For the CDR3, the DNA is TGTGCCAGCAGCCAAGAATTAGACTTTGGCTACACCTTC. Translated, it gives CASSQELDFGYTF.